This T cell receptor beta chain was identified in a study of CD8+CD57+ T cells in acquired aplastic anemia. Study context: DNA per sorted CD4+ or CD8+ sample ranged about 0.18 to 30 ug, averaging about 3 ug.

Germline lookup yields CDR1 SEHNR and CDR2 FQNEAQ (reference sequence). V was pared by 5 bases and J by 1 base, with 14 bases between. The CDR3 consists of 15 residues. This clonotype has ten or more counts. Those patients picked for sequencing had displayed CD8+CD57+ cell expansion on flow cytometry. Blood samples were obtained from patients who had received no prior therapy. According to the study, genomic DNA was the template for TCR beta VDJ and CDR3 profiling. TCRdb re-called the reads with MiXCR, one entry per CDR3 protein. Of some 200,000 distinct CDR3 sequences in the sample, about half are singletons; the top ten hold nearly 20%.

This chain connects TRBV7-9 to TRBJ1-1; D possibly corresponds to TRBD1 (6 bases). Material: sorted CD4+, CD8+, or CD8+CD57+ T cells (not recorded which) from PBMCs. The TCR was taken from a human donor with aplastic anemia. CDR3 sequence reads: CASSGHREPNTEAFF. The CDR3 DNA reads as TGTGCCAGCAGCGGACACAGGGAGCCGAACACTGAAGCTTTCTTT.